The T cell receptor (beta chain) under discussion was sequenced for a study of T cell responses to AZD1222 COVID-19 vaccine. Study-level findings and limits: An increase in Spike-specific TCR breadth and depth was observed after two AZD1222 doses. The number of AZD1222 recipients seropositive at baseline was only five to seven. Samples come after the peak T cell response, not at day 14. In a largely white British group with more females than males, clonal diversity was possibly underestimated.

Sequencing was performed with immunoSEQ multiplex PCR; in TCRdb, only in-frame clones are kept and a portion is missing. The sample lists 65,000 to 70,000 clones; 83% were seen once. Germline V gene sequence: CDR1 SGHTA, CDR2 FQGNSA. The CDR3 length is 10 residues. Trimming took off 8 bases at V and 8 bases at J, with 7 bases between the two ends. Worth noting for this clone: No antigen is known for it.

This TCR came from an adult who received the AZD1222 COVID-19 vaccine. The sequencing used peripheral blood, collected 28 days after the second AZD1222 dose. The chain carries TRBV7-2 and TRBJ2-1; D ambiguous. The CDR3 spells CASALYEQFF. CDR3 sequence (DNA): TGTGCCAGCGCCCTTTATGAGCAGTTCTTC.